This T cell receptor beta chain comes out of a study of regulatory T cells in long-lasting Graves disease. CDR3 length: 15 residues. Trimming took 3 bases from V and 4 from J, leaving 15 bases between them. Germline CDR1 LNHDA, CDR2 SQIVND (reference sequence). Time point indicated: newly diagnosed GD, antithyroid drugs for less than 3 months. Extracted PBMC RNA gave rise to the TCR library. Building the TCR beta libraries relied on iRepertoire HTBI primers, and CDR3 regions underwent Arm-PCR. TCRdb recomputed calls from the multiplex PCR reads with MiXCR, one row per CDR3 protein. The data contain around 250,000 distinct CDR3 sequences, 18% of them singletons. This clonotype showed up just a few times. Its matching antigen is unknown. Overall study results and limits: Relative to newly diagnosed Graves' patients, persistent ones had lower TCR diversity. Between persistent patients, thousands of public clonotypes were shared, exceeding the 966 shared between new patients.

The same specimen was also included in a second study, on T cells in Graves' hyperthyroidism and ophthalmopathy. As that report states: Over 18 months, lack of ophthalmopathy progression marked Graves' hyperthyroidism as stable.

This specimen consisted of peripheral blood mononuclear cells (PBMCs), obtained at new diagnosis, from a patient treated with antithyroid drugs. The clonotype was recovered from a woman between 25 and 40 years old with Graves disease. The chain joins TRBV19 to TRBJ1-2, with D hard to call. The CDR3 protein is CASSMEPAQTYGYTF. Here the CDR3 DNA reads TGTGCCAGTAGTATGGAGCCAGCGCAGACCTATGGCTACACCTTC.